This T cell receptor (beta chain) was retrieved from a study of CD8+ T cells in alopecia areata. Treatment: oral pan-JAK inhibitor, 5-10 mg twice daily. Germline-derived CDR1 and CDR2 are GTSNPN and SVGIG (reference sequence). V lost 0 bases and J lost 6; bases outside the gene matches: 7. CDR3 length equals 15 residues. RNA was isolated and reverse transcribed to cDNA, the sequencing template. Some clones are missing from TCRdb's copy, which holds only in-frame ones; the method was immunoSEQ multiplex PCR. The data hold 150,000 to 200,000 clones, with under 60% observed a single time. This sample comprised CD8+ T cells sorted from blood, obtained at week 24, from a patient treated with tofacitinib. The chain recombines TRBV30 with TRBJ2-3; 9 nucleotides agree with TRBD2. The receptor's source is a human donor with alopecia areata. CDR3 region: CAWSVASGEADTQYF. DNA of the CDR3: TGTGCCTGGAGTGTTGCTAGCGGGGAAGCGGATACGCAGTATTTT.